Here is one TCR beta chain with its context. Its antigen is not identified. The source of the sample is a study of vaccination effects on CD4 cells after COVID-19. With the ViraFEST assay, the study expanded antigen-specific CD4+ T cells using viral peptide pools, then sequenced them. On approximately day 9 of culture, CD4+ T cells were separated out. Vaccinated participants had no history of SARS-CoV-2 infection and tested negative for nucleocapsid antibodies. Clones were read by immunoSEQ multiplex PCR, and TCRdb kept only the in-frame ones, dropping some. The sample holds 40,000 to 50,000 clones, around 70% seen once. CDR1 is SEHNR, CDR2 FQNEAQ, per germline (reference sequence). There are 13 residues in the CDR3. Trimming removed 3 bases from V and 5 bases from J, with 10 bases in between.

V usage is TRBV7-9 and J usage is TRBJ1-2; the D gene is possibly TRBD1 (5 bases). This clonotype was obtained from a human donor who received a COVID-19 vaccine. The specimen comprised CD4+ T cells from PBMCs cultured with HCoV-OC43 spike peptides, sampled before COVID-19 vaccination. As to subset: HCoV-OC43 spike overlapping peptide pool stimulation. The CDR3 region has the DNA TGTGCCAGCAGCTTTACCGACAGATATGGCTACACCTTC. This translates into CASSFTDRYGYTF.